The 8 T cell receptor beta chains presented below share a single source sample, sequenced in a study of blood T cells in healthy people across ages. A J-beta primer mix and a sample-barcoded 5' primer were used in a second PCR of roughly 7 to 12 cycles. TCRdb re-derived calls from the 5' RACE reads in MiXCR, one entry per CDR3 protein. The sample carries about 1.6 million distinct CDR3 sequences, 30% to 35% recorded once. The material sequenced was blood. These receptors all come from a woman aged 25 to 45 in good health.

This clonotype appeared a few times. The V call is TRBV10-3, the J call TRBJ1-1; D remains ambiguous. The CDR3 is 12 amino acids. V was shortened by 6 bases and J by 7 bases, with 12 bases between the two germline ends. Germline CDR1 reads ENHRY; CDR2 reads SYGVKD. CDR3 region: CAISASDFEAFF. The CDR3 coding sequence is TGTGCCATCAGCGCCTCGGACTTTGAAGCTTTCTTT.

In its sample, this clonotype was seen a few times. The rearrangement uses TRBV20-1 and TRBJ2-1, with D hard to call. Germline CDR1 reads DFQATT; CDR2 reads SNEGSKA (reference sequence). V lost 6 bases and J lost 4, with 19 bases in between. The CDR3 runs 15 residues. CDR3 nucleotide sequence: TGCAGTGCAATCACAAGCCGAAACGCTTACAATGAGCAGTTCTTC. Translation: CSAITSRNAYNEQFF.

CDR3: CSAPGGLFRETQYF. In DNA, the CDR3 is TGCAGTGCCCCCGGGGGGCTTTTCCGAGAGACCCAGTACTTC. The rearrangement uses TRBV20-1 and TRBJ2-5; a weak D match, TRBD2 (7 bases). The V gene lost 6 bases and the J gene lost 4 bases, with 18 bases spanning the gap. This CDR3 region has 14 residues. Germline V lookup: CDR1 DFQATT, CDR2 SNEGSKA (reference sequence).

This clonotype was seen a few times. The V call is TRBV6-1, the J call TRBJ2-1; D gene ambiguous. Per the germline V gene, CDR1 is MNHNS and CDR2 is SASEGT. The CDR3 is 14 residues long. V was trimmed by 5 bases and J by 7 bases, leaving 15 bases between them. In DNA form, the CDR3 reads TGTGCCAGCAGTTTGGTCTATGTATCAAATGAGCAGTTCTTC. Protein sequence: CASSLVYVSNEQFF.

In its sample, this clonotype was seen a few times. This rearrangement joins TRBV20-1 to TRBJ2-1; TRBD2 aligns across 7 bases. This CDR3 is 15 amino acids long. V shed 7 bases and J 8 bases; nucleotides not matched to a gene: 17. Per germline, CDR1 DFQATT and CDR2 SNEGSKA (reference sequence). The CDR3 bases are TGCAGTGAATCCCGCGGGGGTCTACCGAGGGATGAGCAGTTCTTC. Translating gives CSESRGGLPRDEQFF.

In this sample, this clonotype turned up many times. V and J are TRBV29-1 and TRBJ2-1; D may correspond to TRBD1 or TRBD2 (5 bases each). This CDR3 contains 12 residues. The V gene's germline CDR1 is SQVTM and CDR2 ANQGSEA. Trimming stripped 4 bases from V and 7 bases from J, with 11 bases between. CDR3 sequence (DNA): TGCAGCGTTGGGGGGAGTACTAATGAGCAGTTCTTC. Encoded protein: CSVGGSTNEQFF.

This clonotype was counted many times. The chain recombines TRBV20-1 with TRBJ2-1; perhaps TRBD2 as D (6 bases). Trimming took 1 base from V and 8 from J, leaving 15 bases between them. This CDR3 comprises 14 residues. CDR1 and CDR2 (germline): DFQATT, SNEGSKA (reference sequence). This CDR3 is CSARAGDNFDEQFF. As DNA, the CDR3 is TGCAGTGCTAGAGCGGGAGATAATTTCGATGAGCAGTTCTTC.

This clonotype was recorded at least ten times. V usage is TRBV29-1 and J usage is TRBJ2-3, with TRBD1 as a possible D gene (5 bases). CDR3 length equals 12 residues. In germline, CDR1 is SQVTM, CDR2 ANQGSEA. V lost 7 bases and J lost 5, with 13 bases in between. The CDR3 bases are TGCAGCGCCGTAAGGGGTGAAGATACGCAGTATTTT. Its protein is CSAVRGEDTQYF.